Sequencing of this T cell receptor (beta chain) was carried out in a study of beta chain features in type 1 diabetes. Study in general: In age, gender and cell yields, patients were similar to healthy donors. Study-wide results and caveats: PCR, the amplification step, might favor shorter templates, equally in patients and controls. The naive, central memory and Treg TCRB repertoires showed an apparent similarity that was greater among patients than among healthy donors. In every one of the four CD4+ subsets, TCRB CDR3s were moderately but significantly shorter in Type 1 diabetes patients.

Per germline, CDR1 SEHNR and CDR2 FQNEAQ (reference sequence). The CDR3 covers 13 residues. The V end lost 1 base, the J end lost 10 bases, and 11 bases lay between the germline ends. Only a few counts were recorded for this clone. Its matching antigen is unknown. The whole isolated RNA underwent reverse transcription, so sequencing captured expressed TCRB transcripts. This table comes from immunoSEQ multiplex PCR, and its TCRdb copy is limited to in-frame clones, with some not included. The table records under 300,000 clones, around 13% of them present only once. Material for sequencing was naive CD4+ T cells from blood. The V and J genes are TRBV7-9 and TRBJ2-1; D unclear. This clonotype was sampled from a man aged 25-45 years with type 1 diabetes. CDR3: CASSLGVAMEQFF. In DNA, the CDR3 is TGTGCCAGCAGCTTAGGGGTAGCCATGGAGCAGTTCTTC. Drawing the rest from reference TRBV7-9 and TRBJ2-1, the complete variable domain is DTGVSQNPRHKITKRGQNVTFRCDPISEHNRLYWYRQTLGQGPEFLTYFQNEAQLEKSRLLSDRFSAERPKGSFSTLEIQRTEQGDSAMYLCASSLGVAMEQFFGPGTRLTVL.